One sample yielded the 6 T cell receptor beta chains listed below, sequenced in a study of cytomegalovirus exposure and HLA in healthy donors. The PCR contained 60 Vbeta and 13 Jbeta primers. Only in-frame clones appear in the TCRdb table, and some are missing; sequencing was by immunoSEQ multiplex PCR. The repertoire holds 100,000 to 150,000 clones, with 81% as singletons. The sequenced sample was PBMCs. The receptors come from a man aged 18-30 years in good health and CMV-seropositive.

V gene TRBV10-3 combines with J gene TRBJ2-7; 10 positions match TRBD2. CDR1 is ENHRY, CDR2 SYGVKD, per germline. The CDR3 loop spans 14 amino acids. V lost 8 bases to trimming and J lost 6 bases; unmatched junction nucleotides: 10. The CDR3 region has the DNA TGTGCCATCGGCGCTGAGCGGGAGGGTTTCGAGCAGTACTTC. Translating it yields CAIGAEREGFEQYF.

The chain combines TRBV2 with TRBJ2-1, with D maybe TRBD1 (5 bases). This CDR3 has 18 residues. The germline gives CDR1 SNHLY, CDR2 FYNNEI. V lost 3 bases and J 2 bases, leaving 20 bases between the germline ends. The CDR3 DNA sequence: TGTGCCAGCAGTGACGAAGGGGTTGGTCTGGGTGCCTACAATGAGCAGTTCTTC. It translates to CASSDEGVGLGAYNEQFF. The full variable domain, completed using reference TRBV2 and TRBJ2-1, is EPEVTQTPSHQVTQMGQEVILRCVPISNHLYFYWYRQILGQKVEFLVSFYNNEISEKSEIFDDQFSVERPDGSNFTLKIRSTKLEDSAMYFCASSDEGVGLGAYNEQFFGPGTRLTVL.

The J gene is TRBJ1-4, the V gene TRBV4-3; a weak D match, TRBD1 (6 bases). CDR1 is LGHNA, CDR2 YSLEER, per germline. The CDR3 sequence is 15 residues long. V was pared by 0 bases and J by 5 bases, with 10 bases between. The CDR3 DNA follows: TGCGCCAGCAGCCAAGATCGGACAGAAAATGAAAAACTGTTTTTT. Translated: CASSQDRTENEKLFF.

This chain joins TRBV27 and TRBJ1-2; 9 bases line up with TRBD1. CDR1 and CDR2 (germline): MNHEY, SMNVEV (reference sequence). This CDR3 has 13 amino acids. With V trimmed by 4 bases and J by 7 bases, 4 bases remained unmatched. CDR3 loop: CASSSGTGSGYTF. CDR3 coding DNA: TGTGCCAGCAGTTCCGGGACAGGGTCTGGCTACACCTTC.

This clone has more than one count but fewer than ten. The V and J genes are TRBV18 and TRBJ2-2; tentative D call: TRBD1 (6 bases). The CDR3 runs 15 residues. Deletions cut 3 bases from V and 0 bases from J, with 8 bases between. CDR1 KGHSH and CDR2 LQKENI come from the germline V gene. The CDR3 spells CASSPDSSNTGELFF. As DNA, the CDR3 is TGTGCCAGCTCACCGGACAGTTCGAACACCGGGGAGCTGTTTTTT.

V usage is TRBV6-1 and J usage is TRBJ1-4; D remains unclear. The ends were cut back, 2 bases at V and 7 bases at J, with 11 bases in the middle. The CDR3 totals 14 residues. Germline CDR1 MNHNS, CDR2 SASEGT. The CDR3 is CASSEFQRSEKLFF. In DNA, the CDR3 is TGTGCCAGCAGTGAATTTCAGAGGTCTGAAAAACTGTTTTTT.